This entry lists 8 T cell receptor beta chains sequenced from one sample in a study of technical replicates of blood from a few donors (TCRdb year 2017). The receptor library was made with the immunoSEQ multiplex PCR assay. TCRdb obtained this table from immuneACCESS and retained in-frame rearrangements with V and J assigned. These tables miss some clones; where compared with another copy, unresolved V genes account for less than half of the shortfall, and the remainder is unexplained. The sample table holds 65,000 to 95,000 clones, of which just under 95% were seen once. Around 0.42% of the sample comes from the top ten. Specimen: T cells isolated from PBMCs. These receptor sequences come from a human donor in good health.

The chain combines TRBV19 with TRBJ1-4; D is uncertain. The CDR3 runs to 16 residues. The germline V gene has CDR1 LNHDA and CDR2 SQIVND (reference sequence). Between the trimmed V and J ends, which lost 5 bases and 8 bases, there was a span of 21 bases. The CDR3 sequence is CASSDIGSVYVEKLFF. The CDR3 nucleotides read TGTGCCAGTAGTGATATAGGGAGCGTGTACGTGGAAAAACTGTTTTTT. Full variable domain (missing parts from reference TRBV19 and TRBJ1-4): DGGITQSPKYLFRKEGQNVTLSCEQNLNHDAMYWYRQDPGQGLRLIYYSQIVNDFQKGDIAEGYSVSREKKESFPLTVTSAQKNPTAFYLCASSDIGSVYVEKLFFGSGTQLSVL.

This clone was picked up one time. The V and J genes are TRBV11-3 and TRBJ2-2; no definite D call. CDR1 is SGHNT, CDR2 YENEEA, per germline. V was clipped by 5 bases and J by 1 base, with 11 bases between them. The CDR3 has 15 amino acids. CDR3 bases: TGTGCCAGCAGCCCATCCCGAGGGAACACCGGGGAGCTGTTTTTT. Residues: CASSPSRGNTGELFF.

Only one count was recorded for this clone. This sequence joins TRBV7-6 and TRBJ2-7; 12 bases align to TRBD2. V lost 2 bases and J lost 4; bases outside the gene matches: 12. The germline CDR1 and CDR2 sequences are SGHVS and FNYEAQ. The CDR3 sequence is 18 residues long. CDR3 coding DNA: TGTGCCAGCAGCTTACTTGTTGCTAGCGGGAGGGCAGGGTACGAGCAGTACTTC. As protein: CASSLLVASGRAGYEQYF.

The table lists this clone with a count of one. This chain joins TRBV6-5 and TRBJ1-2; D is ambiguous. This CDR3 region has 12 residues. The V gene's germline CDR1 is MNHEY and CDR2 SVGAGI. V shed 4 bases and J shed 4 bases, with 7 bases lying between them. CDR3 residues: CASSSVSYGYTF. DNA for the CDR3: TGTGCCAGCAGTTCGGTGAGCTATGGCTACACCTTC.

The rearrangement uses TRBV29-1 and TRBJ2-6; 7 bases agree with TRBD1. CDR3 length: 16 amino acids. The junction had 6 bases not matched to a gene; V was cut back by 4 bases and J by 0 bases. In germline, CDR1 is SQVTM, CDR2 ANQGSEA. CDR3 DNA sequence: TGCAGCGTTGTGAGACAGGGTGCCTCTGGGGCCAACGTCCTGACTTTC. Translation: CSVVRQGASGANVLTF.

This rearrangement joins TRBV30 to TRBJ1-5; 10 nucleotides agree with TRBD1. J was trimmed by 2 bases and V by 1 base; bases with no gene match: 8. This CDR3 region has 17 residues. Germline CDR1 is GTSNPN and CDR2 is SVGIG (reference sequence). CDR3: CAWSARIGTGGNQPQHF. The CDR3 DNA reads TGTGCCTGGAGTGCTAGAATTGGGACAGGGGGCAATCAGCCCCAGCATTTT. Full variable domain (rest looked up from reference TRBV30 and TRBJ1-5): SQTIHQWPATLVQPVGSPLSLECTVEGTSNPNLYWYRQAAGRGLQLLFYSVGIGQISSEVPQNLSASRPQDRQFILSSKKLLLSDSGFYLCAWSARIGTGGNQPQHFGDGTRLSIL.

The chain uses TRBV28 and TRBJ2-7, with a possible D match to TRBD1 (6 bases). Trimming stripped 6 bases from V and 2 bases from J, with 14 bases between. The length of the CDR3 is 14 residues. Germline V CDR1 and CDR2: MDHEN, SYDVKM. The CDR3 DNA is TGTGCCAGCAGCATCGTGGGGGCTGCCTACGAGCAGTACTTC. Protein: CASSIVGAAYEQYF.

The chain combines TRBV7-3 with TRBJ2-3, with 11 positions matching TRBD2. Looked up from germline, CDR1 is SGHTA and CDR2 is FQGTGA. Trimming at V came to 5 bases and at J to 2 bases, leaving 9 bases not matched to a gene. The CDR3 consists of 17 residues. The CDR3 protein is CASSPVIAGGDTDTQYF. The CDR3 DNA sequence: TGTGCCAGCAGCCCCGTTATAGCGGGAGGGGACACAGATACGCAGTATTTT.